This TCR beta chain came from a study of T-cell memory formation after mild COVID-19. Study at large: Clusters of TCRs were largely donor specific. The study, taken as a whole, reports: From day 15 to 85, contracting clones were balanced between CD4 and CD8, whereas later expanders leaned toward CD4+. Researchers could not confirm that second-wave clones peaking on day 37 targeted SARS-CoV-2. CD4+ contracting clones lay mainly in CM and EM, CD8+ ones in EMRA.

CDR1 and CDR2 from the germline V gene are SGHVS and FNYEAQ. The CDR3 spans 14 residues. Trimming took 1 base from V and 1 from J, leaving 8 bases between them. One entry per CDR3 protein results from TCRdb running MiXCR on the 5' RACE reads. Here the sample spans roughly 350,000 distinct CDR3 sequences, 28% being singletons. This clonotype was seen a handful of times. The antigen is unknown. Sequenced material: PBMCs or a T cell subset sorted from them (not recorded which). This TCR came from an adult woman who had mild COVID-19 (a few samples of this study predate the infection). Cell type and time point are not known. The rearrangement links TRBV7-6 to TRBJ2-7; no firm D call. The CDR3 DNA reads as TGTGCCAGCAGCTTAGGTCAGGAGTCCTACGAGCAGTACTTC. It translates to CASSLGQESYEQYF.